Listed here are 5 T cell receptor beta chains from one sample, sequenced in a study of shared clonotypes between healthy human individuals. The table came from immunoSEQ multiplex PCR; TCRdb's copy has only in-frame clones and leaves some out. The table has some 580,000 clones, 95% to 98% seen once. Only CD45RO-negative cells positively selected for CCR7 counted as naive CD8 cells, so terminally differentiated effector memory CD45RA+ cells were excluded. Material: naive CD8+ T cells sorted from blood. These receptors all come from a man younger than 40 in good health.

The chain uses TRBV29-1 and TRBJ2-7; D not resolved. Trimming took 5 bases from V and 3 from J, leaving 11 bases between them. The CDR3 is made up of 12 amino acids. Germline assignment: CDR1 SQVTM and CDR2 ANQGSEA. CDR3 DNA: TGCAGCGTTTGGGCCGGAAGCTACGAGCAGTACTTC. It specifies CSVWAGSYEQYF.

The gene calls are TRBV5-4 and TRBJ2-7, with TRBD1 identical over 8 bases. J lost 5 bases, V lost 0 bases, and 4 bases had no gene match. Germline CDR1 and CDR2: SGHNT and YYREEE (reference sequence). The CDR3 covers 14 residues. This chain's CDR3 is CASSLAGGVDEQYF. CDR3 sequence (DNA): TGTGCCAGCAGCTTGGCAGGGGGCGTGGACGAGCAGTACTTC.

The chain has TRBV29-1 and TRBJ2-7, with 7 bases that match TRBD1. The germline CDR1 and CDR2 sequences are SQVTM and ANQGSEA. V was clipped by 7 bases and J by 2 bases; unmatched bases: 8. The CDR3 contains 13 residues. CDR3 amino acids: CSAQGTGAYEQYF. The CDR3 DNA reads as TGCAGCGCCCAGGGCACAGGGGCCTACGAGCAGTACTTC.

The chain carries TRBV7-8 and TRBJ2-7; maybe TRBD1 (6 bases). CDR1 is SGHVS and CDR2 is FQNEAQ in the germline V gene. The CDR3 totals 16 residues. The V end lost 4 bases, the J end lost 2 bases, and 18 bases lay between the germline ends. The CDR3 spells CASSSRRGTTTYEQYF. The CDR3 nucleotides are TGTGCCAGCAGCTCTCGTAGGGGGACAACTACCTACGAGCAGTACTTC.

V and J are TRBV5-6 and TRBJ1-3, with TRBD1 matching over 9 bases. The J segment lost 4 bases and the V segment lost 3 bases, leaving 5 bases of the junction unmatched. This CDR3 region has 15 residues. The germline CDR1 and CDR2 sequences are SGHDT and YYEEEE. DNA for the CDR3: TGTGCCAGCAGCTCCGGGACAGGGCTGGGAAACACCATATATTTT. Translating gives CASSSGTGLGNTIYF.